This is a list of T cell receptor beta chains from one sample in a study of T cell responses to AZD1222 COVID-19 vaccine. Here immunoSEQ multiplex PCR was the method, and the copy in TCRdb shows in-frame clones only, minus some. The sample records over 130,000 clones, 92% being singletons. Sequencing was performed on peripheral blood, taken 28 days after the second AZD1222 dose. These receptors were collected from an adult who received the AZD1222 COVID-19 vaccine. CDR3s include the opening cysteine and the closing phenylalanine or tryptophan. A D gene is named only where the DNA matches it firmly. For some rows the clone size is stated as once, few or many, or as a class when expanded; others skip it.

abundance	v_gene	d_gene	j_gene	CDR3nt	CDR3aa
NA	TRBV19	NA	TRBJ1-1	TGTGCCAGTAGTAAGTCGGGGAACACTGAAGCTTTCTTT	CASSKSGNTEAFF
NA	TRBV5-1	NA	TRBJ1-1	TGCGCCAGCAGCTTGGTCCAGGGCGGCGGAGACACTGAAGCTTTCTTT	CASSLVQGGGDTEAFF
NA	TRBV5-1	NA	TRBJ2-1	TGCGCCAGCAGCTTGATTTACGCCGAGCAGTTCTTC	CASSLIYAEQFF
NA	TRBV6-5	TRBD2	TRBJ2-1	TGTGCCAGCAGTTACCTACCTAGCGGCAATGAGCAGTTCTTC	CASSYLPSGNEQFF
once	TRBV7-2	NA	TRBJ1-1	TGTGCCAGCAGCACGGGGATGGACACTGAAGCTTTCTTT	CASSTGMDTEAFF
NA	TRBV5-8	NA	TRBJ1-5	TGTGCCAGCAGCTTGTCCATTTCAAGGCAGGGGTTACAGCCCCAGCATTTT	CASSLSISRQGLQPQHF
NA	TRBV14	NA	TRBJ1-1	TGTGCCAGCAGCCAAGGGAACCTGGGGCTCAACACTGAAGCTTTCTTT	CASSQGNLGLNTEAFF
NA	TRBV9	NA	TRBJ1-5	TGTGCCAGCAGCACCGGGGGAGCCCATCAGCCCCAGCATTTT	CASSTGGAHQPQHF
NA	TRBV18	NA	TRBJ1-3	TGTGCCAGCTCACCACCGTCAAACTCTGGAAACACCATATATTTT	CASSPPSNSGNTIYF
NA	TRBV11-2	TRBD1	TRBJ2-7	TGTGCCAGCAGCCTCGGACAGGGGGCCCACGAGCAGTACTTC	CASSLGQGAHEQYF
NA	TRBV30	TRBD2	TRBJ2-1	TGTGCCTGGGCCGGCGGGAGCCCCTACAATGAGCAGTTCTTC	CAWAGGSPYNEQFF
NA	TRBV19	NA	TRBJ1-1	TGTGCCAGTAAGTATTCGCGCCAGGCGAACACTGAAGCTTTCTTT	CASKYSRQANTEAFF
NA	TRBV5-4	NA	TRBJ1-6	TGTGCCAGCAGCTTGGAGCAGCAAAATTCACCCCTCCACTTT	CASSLEQQNSPLHF
NA	TRBV16	NA	TRBJ2-5	TGTGCCAGCAGCCAAATGGGGACAAAGGAGAAAGAGACCCAGTACTTC	CASSQMGTKEKETQYF
once	TRBV6-5	NA	TRBJ2-7	TGTGCCAGCAGTTACTCGATGGGCGGCTTCTACGAGCAGTACTTC	CASSYSMGGFYEQYF
NA	TRBV6-5	NA	TRBJ1-2	TGTGCCACTCTAGAGGATGGCTACACCTTC	CATLEDGYTF
once	TRBV7-2	NA	TRBJ2-1	TGTGCCAGCCCCTGGGGGCTAGAGCAGTTCTTC	CASPWGLEQFF
NA	TRBV28	NA	TRBJ1-5	TGTGCCAGCAGTTCTTCTGAGAGGGGGAATCAGCCCCAGCATTTT	CASSSSERGNQPQHF
NA	TRBV21-1	NA	TRBJ1-2	TGTGCCAGCACCCAAGGGGCCAGTCTTAGAGGCTACACCTTC	CASTQGASLRGYTF
NA	TRBV6-2/TRBV6-3	NA	TRBJ1-5	TGTGCCAGCAGTTACTCACCCTTAACAGGGATCGGCAATCAGCCCCAGCATTTT	CASSYSPLTGIGNQPQHF
few	TRBV5-1	NA	TRBJ2-3	TGCGCCAGCAGCTTGCAGGGACATAGCACAGATACGCAGTATTTT	CASSLQGHSTDTQYF
NA	TRBV29-1	TRBD1	TRBJ2-2	TGCAGCGCAGGACAGGCCACCGGGGAGCTGTTTTTT	CSAGQATGELFF
NA	TRBV6-4	TRBD2	TRBJ2-7	TGTGCCAGCAGTGACTGGGAGGGAAGGGAGCAGTACTTC	CASSDWEGREQYF
NA	TRBV5-5	TRBD2	TRBJ2-1	TGTGCCAGCAGCTTACACCTAGCGGCCTCCTACAATGAGCAGTTCTTC	CASSLHLAASYNEQFF
few	TRBV2	TRBD1	TRBJ1-2	TGTGCCAGCAGTAAAGAGACAGGGGCCTATGGCTACACCTTC	CASSKETGAYGYTF
few	TRBV21-1	NA	TRBJ2-7	TGTGCCAGCAGCAAAGCGGACACCTTCTACGAGCAGTACTTC	CASSKADTFYEQYF
NA	TRBV11-3	NA	TRBJ2-3	TGTGCCAGCCAACTGGGTTGGGCAGATACGCAGTATTTT	CASQLGWADTQYF
NA	TRBV20-1	TRBD2	TRBJ2-3	TGCAGTGCTAGTCCGACTAGCGGAGTCACAGATACGCAGTATTTT	CSASPTSGVTDTQYF
NA	TRBV28	TRBD2	TRBJ2-7	TGTGCCAGCAGTTTACAGGACGGGGGGACCTACGAGCAGTACTTC	CASSLQDGGTYEQYF
NA	TRBV28	NA	TRBJ1-5	TGTGCCAGCAGTTTTTATTTAGGGTTCCAGCCCCAGCATTTT	CASSFYLGFQPQHF
NA	TRBV7-8	NA	TRBJ2-1	TGTGCCAGCAGCACGGATATCAGGGCGATCAATGAGCAGTTCTTC	CASSTDIRAINEQFF
NA	TRBV9	TRBD1	TRBJ1-2	TGTGCCAGCAGCGGAGGGACAGGGGATGTGGAAGGCTACACCTTC	CASSGGTGDVEGYTF
once	TRBV5-1	TRBD1	TRBJ2-5	TGCGCCAGCAGCCCGAGGACAGGGATGGATCAAGAGACCCAGTACTTC	CASSPRTGMDQETQYF
NA	TRBV30	NA	TRBJ1-2	TGTGCCTGGAGTACCTTATTCGATCCCGGGGTATTCGGCTACACCTTC	CAWSTLFDPGVFGYTF
NA	TRBV28	TRBD1	TRBJ1-1	TGTGCCAGCGGATCGACAGGGGGCAGGAACACTGAAGCTTTCTTT	CASGSTGGRNTEAFF
NA	TRBV25-1	NA	TRBJ2-2	TGTGCCAGCAGTGAAGCCAACGGGTACACCGGGGAGCTGTTTTTT	CASSEANGYTGELFF
NA	TRBV5-1	TRBD1	TRBJ1-1	TGCGCCAGCAGCTTTGGTCCACAGGGGTCAGCTGAAGCTTTCTTT	CASSFGPQGSAEAFF
NA	TRBV4-3	NA	TRBJ2-7	TGCGCCAGCAGCCAGTCTTTGTCCTACGAGCAGTACTTC	CASSQSLSYEQYF
NA	TRBV28	TRBD1	TRBJ1-6	TGTGCCAGCAGCGTTACCGGGACAGGGGGTTCACCCCTCCACTTT	CASSVTGTGGSPLHF
few	TRBV7-8	NA	TRBJ2-7	TGTGCCAGCAGCTTAGGTTACAGGGGGGGATTGACCTACGAGCAGTACTTC	CASSLGYRGGLTYEQYF
NA	TRBV21-1	NA	TRBJ1-2	TGTGCCAGCAGCAAGCGAGGGAGGACAGGAAACTATGGCTACACCTTC	CASSKRGRTGNYGYTF
NA	TRBV18	NA	TRBJ2-7	TGTGCCAGCTCACCGTCCCTTGACAGTAACTACGAGCAGTACTTC	CASSPSLDSNYEQYF
NA	TRBV19	TRBD1	TRBJ2-2	TGTGCCAGTAGTAGAGCGGACAGGGAAATAGGGGAGCTGTTTTTT	CASSRADREIGELFF
NA	TRBV11-2	TRBD2	TRBJ2-3	TGTGCCAGCAGCTCTATAGCGGGAGTGGTTACGCAGTATTTT	CASSSIAGVVTQYF
NA	TRBV14	NA	TRBJ1-4	TGTGCCAGCAGCCGGCTGGGGTCGGCTAATGAAAAACTGTTTTTT	CASSRLGSANEKLFF
NA	TRBV7-3	NA	TRBJ2-1	TGTGCCAGCAGCTTAACGTCAGGGGGAGGGGACAATGAGCAGTTCTTC	CASSLTSGGGDNEQFF
NA	TRBV6-1	NA	TRBJ2-2	TGTGCCAGCAGTGATGGCCTGCCCACCGGGGAGCTGTTTTTT	CASSDGLPTGELFF
NA	TRBV7-8	TRBD1	TRBJ1-4	TGTGCCAGCAGCTTATATGGAACAGGGGATAGTGAAAAACTGTTTTTT	CASSLYGTGDSEKLFF
NA	TRBV11-2	TRBD2	TRBJ2-5	TGTGCCAGCAGCCGGACTAGCGGGCGGTACCAAGAGACCCAGTACTTC	CASSRTSGRYQETQYF
NA	TRBV9	NA	TRBJ2-3	TGTGCCAGCAACCCACTACGGGGGGATACGCAGTATTTT	CASNPLRGDTQYF
NA	TRBV27	NA	TRBJ2-7	TGTGCCAGCAGCCCCGGCGTTGCCTACGAGCAGTACTTC	CASSPGVAYEQYF
NA	TRBV18	TRBD1	TRBJ2-7	TGTGCCAGCTCACGGCCAGGGGGCGGCCAGTCCCCCTACGAGCAGTACTTC	CASSRPGGGQSPYEQYF